This T cell receptor (beta chain) was profiled in a study of blood T cells in healthy people across ages. Study observations and caveats: Diversity of TCR beta per million T cells declined in a roughly linear way with age. The lack of PBMC sorting stopped any conclusive naive versus antigen-experienced comparison.

Together with a sample-barcoded 5' primer, a J-beta primer mix was included in a second PCR lasting about 7 to 11 cycles. A template-switch adaptor that had 12 random nucleotides put a tag on each cDNA molecule. TCRdb ran MiXCR on the 5' RACE reads and lists one entry per CDR3 protein. The top ten clones hold approximately 17% of a sample with approximately 1,000,000 distinct CDR3 sequences, more than 40% of them seen once. With regard to this clonotype: Its antigen is not known.

Germline CDR1 is MNHEY and CDR2 is SVGAGI. V was shortened by 7 bases and J by 9 bases, with 13 bases between the two germline ends. CDR3 length: 12 amino acids. Sequencing was performed on blood. This rearrangement joins TRBV6-5 to TRBJ1-5; D remains ambiguous. The TCR sequence derives from a woman aged 55-70 years in good health. The CDR3: CASIDPTGPQHF. In DNA form, the CDR3 reads TGTGCCAGCATTGACCCGACTGGGCCCCAGCATTTT.